The rows below give T cell receptor beta chains drawn from one sample of a study of T-cell memory formation after mild COVID-19. Using its own MiXCR run on the 5' RACE reads, TCRdb lists one record per CDR3 protein. The sample includes about 340,000 distinct CDR3 sequences, 10% to 15% of them seen just once. Sample: PBMCs or a T cell subset sorted from them (not recorded which). The receptors here all came from a man aged 18 to 30 who had mild COVID-19 (a few samples of this study predate the infection). Cell type and time point are not known. Both conserved end residues are part of each CDR3. The D gene is left open where the match is weak. Some rows mark clone size as missing; the rest say once, few, many or name a class of expanded clone.

>TRBJ2-3|TRBD1|NA|TRBV5-6
TGTGCCAGCAGCTTGGGGGGACAGGGCTTGGATACGCAGTATTTT
CASSLGGQGLDTQYF
>TRBJ2-5|NA|NA|TRBV11-2
TGTGCCAGCAGTTTCGCACCCAACAGGGCCCAAGAGACCCAGTACTTC
CASSFAPNRAQETQYF
>TRBJ2-5|TRBD2|many|TRBV6-1
TGTGCCAGCAGTGAATCCGCGGGGGGCCAAGAGACCCAGTACTTC
CASSESAGGQETQYF
>TRBJ1-2|TRBD1|NA|TRBV27
TGTGCCAGCAGTCTGGGACAGACCTATGGTGGCTACACCTTC
CASSLGQTYGGYTF
>TRBJ1-4|TRBD1|few|TRBV4-3
TGCGCCAGCAGCCTTACCCGGGACAGTAAAAAACTGTTTTTT
CASSLTRDSKKLFF
>TRBJ1-2|NA|many|TRBV4-2
TGTGCCAGCAGCCCCACCGGGGGCGTCGGGGGCTACACCTTC
CASSPTGGVGGYTF
>TRBJ2-1|NA|NA|TRBV14
TGTGCCAGCAGCCTCCCTGGGACAAGTTCGGCTGAGCAGTTCTTC
CASSLPGTSSAEQFF
>TRBJ2-1|NA|few|TRBV6-1
TGTGCCAGCAGCCCGGTACGGGGGAGCGACTACAATGAGCAGTTCTTC
CASSPVRGSDYNEQFF
>TRBJ2-5|TRBD1|few|TRBV10-3
TGTGCCATCAGTGAGCTGACAGGGGTCGGAGAGACCCAGTACTTC
CAISELTGVGETQYF
>TRBJ1-2|TRBD1|NA|TRBV11-2
TGTGCCAGCAGGGACAGGGAAACGCAACACTATGGCTACACCTTC
CASRDRETQHYGYTF
>TRBJ2-1|NA|few|TRBV11-2
TGTGCCAGCAGCCGAGACAAATACAATGAGCAGTTCTTC
CASSRDKYNEQFF
>TRBJ2-2|TRBD1|few|TRBV11-2
TGTGCCAGCAGCCTTCGACCGGGACAGGGTTACACCGGGGAGCTGTTTTTT
CASSLRPGQGYTGELFF
>TRBJ2-4|NA|many|TRBV12-3/TRBV12-4
TGTGCCAGCAGTTTGGGGGAGAGAGACATTCAGTACTTC
CASSLGERDIQYF
>TRBJ2-7|TRBD1|NA|TRBV4-1
TGCGCCAGCAGCCAAGATCCCGGGACAGGGGCGGCGAAGCAGTACTTC
CASSQDPGTGAAKQYF
>TRBJ2-5|NA|NA|TRBV12-5
TGTGCTAGTGGTGGCCCGTTAGGGGCGGAGACCCAGTACTTC
CASGGPLGAETQYF
>TRBJ2-1|NA|few|TRBV7-2
TGTGCCAGCACCCTAATGGCAGAGATCTACAATGAGCAGTTCTTC
CASTLMAEIYNEQFF
>TRBJ1-2|NA|NA|TRBV7-6
TGTGCCAGCAGCTCCGGGACAATCGGCGGCTACACCTTC
CASSSGTIGGYTF
>TRBJ1-6|NA|NA|TRBV23-1
TGCGCCAGCACCACGGATAGCGGGCATTCACCCCTCCACTTT
CASTTDSGHSPLHF
>TRBJ1-1|TRBD1|few|TRBV9
TGTGCCAGCAGCGTATTGACAGGGCCACCTCTTGAAGCTTTCTTT
CASSVLTGPPLEAFF
>TRBJ1-2|NA|NA|TRBV9
TGTGCCAGCAGCGTAGTAGGGGACACAAAGCTTGGCTACACCTTC
CASSVVGDTKLGYTF
>TRBJ1-2|TRBD1|NA|TRBV10-2
TGCGCCAGCACCACCTCCGACAGGGGAGGTGGCTACACCTTC
CASTTSDRGGGYTF
>TRBJ1-1|NA|many|TRBV7-9
TGTGCCAGCAGCTCTGACGGGAACACTGAAGCTTTCTTT
CASSSDGNTEAFF
>TRBJ1-1|TRBD1|NA|TRBV4-2
TGTGCCAGCAGCCAGGATCCCGTAACCGAGGACAGGGAGAACACTGAAGCTTTCTTT
CASSQDPVTEDRENTEAFF
>TRBJ2-7|TRBD1|NA|TRBV5-1
TGCGCCAGCCGAGCCGGACAGGGGCACTACGAGCAGTACTTC
CASRAGQGHYEQYF
>TRBJ2-7|NA|few|TRBV10-2
TGCGCCAGCAGTGAGTCGATAGGGACACTGGGCGAGCAGTACTTC
CASSESIGTLGEQYF
>TRBJ2-1|TRBD2|few|TRBV5-1
TGCGCCAGCAGCACTAGCGGGGGGGCCCGAACCTCCTACCATGAGCAGTTCTTC
CASSTSGGARTSYHEQFF
>TRBJ2-7|NA|NA|TRBV20-1
TGCAGTGCTGGGGGCCCCAACGAGCAGTACTTC
CSAGGPNEQYF
>TRBJ2-2|TRBD2|NA|TRBV5-6
TGTGCCAGCAGCTTGGGGCCTCCCAGCGGGGCGAACACCGGGGAGCTGTTTTTT
CASSLGPPSGANTGELFF
>TRBJ2-7|TRBD1|many|TRBV11-3
TGTGCCAGCAGCTTAGAGTCAGGGGGCGAGCAGTACTTC
CASSLESGGEQYF
>TRBJ1-6|NA|few|TRBV15
TGTGCCACCGCCGACAGCGCGAATTCACCCCTCCACTTT
CATADSANSPLHF
>TRBJ2-5|NA|few|TRBV5-1
TGCGCCAGCAGCTTGGATGGCAGCCTCCAAGAGACCCAGTACTTC
CASSLDGSLQETQYF
>TRBJ2-1|NA|many|TRBV7-3
NA
CASSFGPGGNEQFF
>TRBJ1-2|NA|few|TRBV12-3/TRBV12-4
TGTGCCAGCAGTGCTGAATCCTATGGCTACACCTTC
CASSAESYGYTF
>TRBJ2-1|TRBD2|few|TRBV12-3/TRBV12-4
TGTGCCAGCAGTCCGCTAGCGGTCACGAATGAGCAGTTCTTC
CASSPLAVTNEQFF
>TRBJ2-7|TRBD2|NA|TRBV12-3/TRBV12-4
TGTGCCAGCAGGAGGACTAGCGGCGAGCAGTACTTC
CASRRTSGEQYF
>TRBJ1-1|NA|few|TRBV4-1
TGCGCCAGCAGCCAAGTGGGGGGGAGGGACGCTGAAGCTTTCTTT
CASSQVGGRDAEAFF
>TRBJ1-1|NA|NA|TRBV18
TGTGCCAGCTCACCACTTCCTGGGGAAGCTTTCTTT
CASSPLPGEAFF
>TRBJ2-2|TRBD2|NA|TRBV20-1
TGCAGTGCCGATAACCGGGGGGTGGGAACCGGGGAGCTGTTTTTT
CSADNRGVGTGELFF
>TRBJ2-2|NA|few|TRBV29-1
TGCAGCGTTGTCCGGGGGCTCGGGGAGCTGTTTTTT
CSVVRGLGELFF
>TRBJ2-7|NA|many|TRBV29-1
TGCAGCGTTGAGTTGACGGACTACGAGCAGTACTTC
CSVELTDYEQYF
>TRBJ2-7|TRBD2|few|TRBV20-1
TGCAGTGCGGGCTCTAGCGGGGGTTACTACGAGCAGTACTTC
CSAGSSGGYYEQYF
>TRBJ2-5|NA|few|TRBV6-2/TRBV6-3
TGTGCCAGCAGTTGCGCGGGACGTATCTGTGAGACCCAGTACTTC
CASSCAGRICETQYF
>TRBJ1-6|NA|few|TRBV28
TGTGCCAGCAGTCCACGACAAGTTTCACCCCTCCACTTT
CASSPRQVSPLHF
>TRBJ2-2|NA|few|TRBV7-9
TGTGCCAGCAGGGGTCGGCAATCGAACACCGGGGAGCTGTTTTTT
CASRGRQSNTGELFF
>TRBJ1-2|TRBD1|NA|TRBV27
TGTGCCAGCAGTGAGGGGACAGCCAAAGCTAACTATGGCTACACCTTC
CASSEGTAKANYGYTF
>TRBJ1-2|NA|NA|TRBV30
TGTGCCTGGAGTCGGGGGGAAGGCTACACCTTC
CAWSRGEGYTF
>TRBJ2-3|NA|NA|TRBV6-2/TRBV6-3
TGTGCCAGCAGTACCCTTACGAGCTTCCCAGATACGCAGTATTTT
CASSTLTSFPDTQYF
>TRBJ1-2|NA|NA|TRBV6-5
TGTGCCAGCAGTTCTCCAGCTTCGGGTCGGGACTATGGCTACACCTTC
CASSSPASGRDYGYTF
>TRBJ1-2|NA|few|TRBV4-1
TGCGCCAGCAGCCTGACTGGAAGATCTAACTATGGCTACACCTTC
CASSLTGRSNYGYTF
>TRBJ2-7|TRBD1|NA|TRBV5-4
TGTGCCAGCAGCTTGGGGCAGGGGGCCAACGAGCAGTACTTC
CASSLGQGANEQYF